These 22 T cell receptor beta chains share one sample of origin, sequenced in a study of blood T cells in healthy people across ages. Using a J-beta primer mix together with a sample-barcoded 5' primer, a second PCR was run for roughly 7 to 11 cycles. TCRdb independently ran MiXCR on the 5' RACE reads; one entry per CDR3 protein. The sample yields 500,000 to 600,000 distinct CDR3 sequences, roughly 28% seen once. Sequenced sample: blood. The receptor set was obtained from a woman aged 70-85 years in good health.

This rearrangement joins TRBV2 to TRBJ2-1; 7 nucleotides match TRBD1. TRBJ2-5 matches the DNA end more closely, so the J call is doubtful. The germline V gene has CDR1 SNHLY and CDR2 FYNNEI. This CDR3 is 15 amino acids long. CDR3 bases: TGTGCCAGCAGTGTGAGGGGGCACCTCCAAGAGACCCAGTACTTC. It translates to CASSVRGHLQETQYF.

The chain employs TRBV5-1 and TRBJ2-3; perhaps TRBD1 as D (6 bases). Per the germline V gene, CDR1 is SGHRS and CDR2 is YFSETQ. V lost 0 bases, J lost 1 base, and 15 bases lay in between. The CDR3 runs to 17 residues. The CDR3, as DNA: TGCGCCAGCAGCTTGGCCCTTACAGGGATGGGCACAGATACGCAGTATTTT. It translates to CASSLALTGMGTDTQYF.

As DNA, the CDR3 is TGTGCCAGCAGTTTTCCCGGACAGGCCCAAGAGACCCAGTACTTC. Amino acid sequence: CASSFPGQAQETQYF. The chain links TRBV28 to TRBJ2-5; TRBD1 matches 7 bases. The length of the CDR3 is 15 residues. Trimming took 3 bases from V and 1 from J; bases not matched to a gene: 5. Germline CDR1 and CDR2: MDHEN and SYDVKM.

The table lists this clonotype with many counts. This chain links TRBV25-1 with TRBJ2-1; D not certain. This CDR3 has 12 amino acids. Germline CDR1 and CDR2: MGHDK and SYGVNS. V shed 0 bases and J shed 5 bases, with 2 bases lying between them. The CDR3 coding sequence is TGTGCCAGCAGTGAATACGACAATGAGCAGTTCTTC. This gives the protein CASSEYDNEQFF.

This clonotype was seen just once. The junction departs from the called germline gene at one end, perhaps through a read error. The J gene is TRBJ2-1, the V gene TRBV18, with a tentative D call TRBD1 (6 bases). Per germline, CDR1 KGHSH and CDR2 LQKENI. The CDR3 loop spans 15 amino acids. The chain's CDR3 is CASSPDRSRYSEQFF. Written as DNA, the CDR3 is TGTGCCAGCTCACCCGACAGGAGCAGATACAGTGAGCAGTTCTTC.

The rearrangement uses TRBV5-1 and TRBJ1-2, with D perhaps TRBD1 (5 bases). Germline V gene sequence: CDR1 SGHRS, CDR2 YFSETQ. The germline V and J ends were trimmed by 0 bases and 2 bases, with 11 bases remaining between them. This CDR3 region has 15 residues. CDR3 sequence reads: CASSLEGHRNYGYTF. DNA for the CDR3: TGCGCCAGCAGCTTGGAGGGGCACAGAAACTATGGCTACACCTTC.

The chain has TRBV5-5 and TRBJ2-2; weak D call: TRBD1 (6 bases). This CDR3 contains 14 residues. The V gene lost 2 bases and the J gene lost 7 bases, with 12 bases spanning the gap. CDR1 is SGHKS and CDR2 is YYEKEE in the germline V gene (reference sequence). CDR3 nucleotide sequence: TGTGCCAGCAGCTTCAGGGGAAGTAGCGGGGAGCTGTTTTTT. It translates to CASSFRGSSGELFF.

The V call is TRBV6-5, the J call TRBJ1-1, with no clear D. Germline CDR1 MNHEY, CDR2 SVGAGI. V was clipped by 0 bases and J by 4 bases, with 12 bases between them. This CDR3 spans 15 amino acids. The CDR3: CASSYSPRRGTEAFF. For the CDR3, the DNA is TGTGCCAGCAGTTACTCCCCCAGGCGGGGCACTGAAGCTTTCTTT.

The CDR3 bases are TGCGCCAGCAGCTCCACCAGAGGGGACCAAGGGGGCATTCAGTACTTC. This sequence encodes CASSSTRGDQGGIQYF. The V and J genes are TRBV5-1 and TRBJ2-4, with D perhaps matching TRBD1 (6 bases). The CDR3 consists of 16 residues. Trimming took off 3 bases at V and 9 bases at J, with 22 bases between the two ends. Per the germline V gene, CDR1 is SGHRS and CDR2 is YFSETQ.

This clonotype was seen a handful of times. The chain combines TRBV7-2 with TRBJ2-5; TRBD2 matches at 7 bases. From germline, CDR1 is SGHTA and CDR2 FQGNSA. V was pared by 5 bases and J by 3 bases, with 6 bases of the junction left unmatched. The CDR3 extends over 14 amino acids. CDR3: CASSRREREETQYF. The CDR3, as DNA: TGTGCCAGCAGCCGGCGGGAGCGGGAAGAGACCCAGTACTTC.

The J gene is TRBJ2-1, the V gene TRBV7-2, with a possible D match to TRBD2 (5 bases). The J call is doubtful: the DNA matches TRBJ2-5 better. Per germline, CDR1 SGHTA and CDR2 FQGNSA. The CDR3 totals 14 residues. The CDR3 DNA follows: TGTGCCAGCAGCTCCGGGAACGCCCGGGAGACCCAGTACTTC. Its protein is CASSSGNARETQYF.

This clonotype turned up a few times. V gene TRBV7-3 combines with J gene TRBJ2-3; D call uncertain. Germline CDR1 is SGHTA and CDR2 is FQGTGA. The CDR3 extends over 13 amino acids. The germline V and J ends were trimmed by 5 bases and 4 bases, with 10 bases remaining between them. Here the CDR3 reads CASSLQEADTQYF. Written as DNA, the CDR3 is TGTGCCAGCAGCCTTCAAGAGGCAGATACGCAGTATTTT.

The rearrangement links TRBV29-1 to TRBJ2-5, with 11 positions matching TRBD2. The CDR3 sequence is 20 residues long. The junction had 24 bases not matched to a gene; V was cut back by 2 bases and J by 7 bases. Germline V gives CDR1 SQVTM, CDR2 ANQGSEA. Here the CDR3 reads CSVESWVAGGPFIVPGTQYF. CDR3 nucleotide sequence: TGCAGCGTTGAATCCTGGGTAGCGGGGGGGCCCTTCATTGTCCCGGGGACCCAGTACTTC.

Only a few counts were recorded for this clonotype. The CDR3 reads CASKMQQNTEAFF. The CDR3 nucleotides are TGTGCCAGCAAAATGCAGCAGAACACTGAAGCTTTCTTT. The V gene is TRBV11-3, the J gene TRBJ1-1; D is unclear. CDR1 and CDR2 (germline): SGHNT, YENEEA. V was cut by 7 bases and J by 1 base, with 10 bases left in between. The CDR3 contains 13 residues.

The gene calls are TRBV20-1 and TRBJ1-1; D is ambiguous. The germline V and J ends were trimmed by 4 bases and 7 bases, with 13 bases remaining between them. CDR3 length: 12 amino acids. Germline V gives CDR1 DFQATT, CDR2 SNEGSKA (reference sequence). The CDR3 sequence is CSAIGLVIEAFF. CDR3 nucleotides: TGCAGTGCTATAGGGCTGGTGATTGAAGCTTTCTTT.

V gene TRBV19 combines with J gene TRBJ1-1, with D uncertain. The V gene's germline CDR1 is LNHDA and CDR2 SQIVND (reference sequence). The V gene lost 1 base and the J gene lost 7 bases, with 10 bases spanning the gap. The CDR3 runs to 13 residues. The CDR3: CASSIVLVGEAFF. The CDR3 nucleotides are TGTGCCAGTAGTATAGTCCTGGTTGGTGAAGCTTTCTTT.

As concerns this clonotype: One end of the junction does not line up with germline, which may come from a read error. This chain joins TRBV6-2 or TRBV6-3 and TRBJ2-4; D might be TRBD1 (5 bases). This CDR3 has 13 residues. CDR1 is MNHEY and CDR2 is SVGEGT in the germline V gene. The CDR3 DNA sequence: TGTGCCAGCAGTTCCAGGGCCACAAACATTCAGTACTTC. Protein product: CASSSRATNIQYF.

CDR3 coding DNA: TGTGCCAGCAGCTTCGGGGCCCCCTCCTACAATGAGCAGTTCTTC. Amino acid sequence: CASSFGAPSYNEQFF. This chain joins TRBV7-2 and TRBJ2-1, with D perhaps TRBD1 or TRBD2 (5 bases each). Looked up from germline, CDR1 is SGHTA and CDR2 is FQGNSA. V was shortened by 3 bases and J by 0 bases, with 9 bases between the two germline ends. CDR3 length: 15 residues.

This clonotype was detected only once. This chain connects TRBV7-2 to TRBJ2-1, with D possibly being TRBD1 (5 bases). The CDR3 sequence is 16 residues long. Trimming took 2 bases from V and 0 from J, leaving 11 bases between them. Germline CDR1 SGHTA, CDR2 FQGNSA. The CDR3 protein is CASSLWGGYSYNEQFF. DNA for the CDR3: TGTGCCAGCAGCTTATGGGGCGGTTACTCCTACAATGAGCAGTTCTTC. Full variable domain (rest looked up from reference TRBV7-2 and TRBJ2-1): GAGVSQSPSNKVTEKGKDVELRCDPISGHTALYWYRQSLGQGLEFLIYFQGNSAPDKSGLPSDRFSAERTGGSVSTLTIQRTQQEDSAVYLCASSLWGGYSYNEQFFGPGTRLTVL.

The chain uses TRBV6-6 and TRBJ2-4; the D gene is possibly TRBD1 (6 bases). Germline V lookup: CDR1 MNHNY, CDR2 SVGAGI (reference sequence). The CDR3 spans 13 residues. V was shortened by 5 bases and J by 9 bases, with 14 bases between the two germline ends. The CDR3 loop is CASSQQGIGIQYF. CDR3 sequence (DNA): TGTGCCAGCAGTCAACAGGGAATTGGCATTCAGTACTTC.

The V gene is TRBV7-6, the J gene TRBJ1-4, with unresolved D. The CDR3 is made up of 13 amino acids. Per germline, CDR1 SGHVS and CDR2 FNYEAQ. V lost 8 bases, J lost 8 bases, and 15 bases lay in between. The CDR3 is CASSPAGGEKLFF. The CDR3 DNA follows: TGTGCCAGCTCACCGGCGGGAGGAGAAAAACTGTTTTTT.

The CDR3 loop reads CASSPPSGGAGDTQYF. The CDR3 coding sequence is TGTGCCAGCAGCCCCCCTAGCGGGGGGGCAGGGGATACGCAGTATTTT. V and J are TRBV11-3 and TRBJ2-3; 12 nucleotides agree with TRBD2. V lost 5 bases, J lost 6 bases, and 9 bases stayed unmatched. The CDR3 is 16 residues long. Germline lookup yields CDR1 SGHNT and CDR2 YENEEA.